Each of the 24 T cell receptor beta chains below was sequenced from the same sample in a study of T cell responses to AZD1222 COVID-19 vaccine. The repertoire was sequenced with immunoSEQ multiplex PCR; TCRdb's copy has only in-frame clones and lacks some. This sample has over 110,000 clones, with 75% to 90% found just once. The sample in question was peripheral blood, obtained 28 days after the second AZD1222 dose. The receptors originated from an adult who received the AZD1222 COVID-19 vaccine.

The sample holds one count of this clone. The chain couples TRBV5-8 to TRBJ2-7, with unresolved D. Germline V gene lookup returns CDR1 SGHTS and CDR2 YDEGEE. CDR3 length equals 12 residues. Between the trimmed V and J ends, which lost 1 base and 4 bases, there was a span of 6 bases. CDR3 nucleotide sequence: TGTGCCAGCAGCTTGAACAGTTACGAGCAGTACGTC. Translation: CASSLNSYEQYV.

The CDR3 bases are TGTGCCAGCAGTTTACGGCAGATAAATGAAAAACTGTTTTTT. As protein: CASSLRQINEKLFF. The chain joins TRBV28 to TRBJ1-4; D not resolved. CDR3 length: 14 residues. In germline, CDR1 is MDHEN, CDR2 SYDVKM. V was pared by 2 bases and J by 5 bases, with 9 bases between.

The CDR3 sequence: CASSFWDSNTIYF. The CDR3 DNA is TGTGCCAGCAGTTTTTGGGATTCCAACACCATATATTTT. The chain couples TRBV12-3 or TRBV12-4 to TRBJ1-3; D is ambiguous. Between the trimmed V and J ends, which lost 3 bases and 7 bases, there was a span of 10 bases. The CDR3 covers 13 residues.

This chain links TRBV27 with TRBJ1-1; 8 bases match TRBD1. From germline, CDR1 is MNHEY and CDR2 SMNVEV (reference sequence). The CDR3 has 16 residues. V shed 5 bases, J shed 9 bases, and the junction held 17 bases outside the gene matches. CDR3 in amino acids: CASSPSSRAGGRQAFF. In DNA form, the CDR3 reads TGTGCCAGCAGTCCATCCTCCAGGGCAGGGGGCAGGCAAGCTTTCTTT.

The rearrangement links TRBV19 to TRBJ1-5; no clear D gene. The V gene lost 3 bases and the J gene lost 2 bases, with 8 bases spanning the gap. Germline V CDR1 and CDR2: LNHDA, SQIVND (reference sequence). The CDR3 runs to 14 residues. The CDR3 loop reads CASSMGNGNQPQHF. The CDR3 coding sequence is TGTGCCAGTAGTATGGGGAACGGCAATCAGCCCCAGCATTTT.

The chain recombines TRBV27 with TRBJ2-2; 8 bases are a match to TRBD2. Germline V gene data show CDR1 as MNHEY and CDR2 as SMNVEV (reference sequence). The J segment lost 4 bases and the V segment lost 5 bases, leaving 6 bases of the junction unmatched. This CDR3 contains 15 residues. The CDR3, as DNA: TGTGCCAGCAGTCCCCAGCGGGGGAGCACCGGGGAGCTGTTTTTT. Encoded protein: CASSPQRGSTGELFF.

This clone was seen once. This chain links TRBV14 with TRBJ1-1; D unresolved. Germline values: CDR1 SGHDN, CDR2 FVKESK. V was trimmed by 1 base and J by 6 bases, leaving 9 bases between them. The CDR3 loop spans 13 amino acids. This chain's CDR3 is CASSQVRTAEAFF. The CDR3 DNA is TGTGCCAGCAGCCAAGTTCGGACCGCTGAAGCTTTCTTT.

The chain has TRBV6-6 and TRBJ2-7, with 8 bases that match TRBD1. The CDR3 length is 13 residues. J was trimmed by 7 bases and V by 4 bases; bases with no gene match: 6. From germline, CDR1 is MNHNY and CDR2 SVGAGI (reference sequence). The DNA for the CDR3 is TGTGCCAGCAGTTGGGGGGACAGGAGGGAGCAGTACGTC. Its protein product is CASSWGDRREQYV.

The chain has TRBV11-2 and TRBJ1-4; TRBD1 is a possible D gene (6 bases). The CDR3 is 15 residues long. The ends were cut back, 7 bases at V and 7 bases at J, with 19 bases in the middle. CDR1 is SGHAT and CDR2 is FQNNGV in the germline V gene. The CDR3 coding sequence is TGTGCCAGCAACCTTGGGGGGGCGATGGGTGAAAAACTGTTTTTT. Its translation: CASNLGGAMGEKLFF. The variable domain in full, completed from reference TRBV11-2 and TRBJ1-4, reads EAGVAQSPRYKIIEKRQSVAFWCNPISGHATLYWYQQILGQGPKLLIQFQNNGVVDDSQLPKDRFSAERLKGVDSTLKIQPAKLEDSAVYLCASNLGGAMGEKLFFGSGTQLSVL.

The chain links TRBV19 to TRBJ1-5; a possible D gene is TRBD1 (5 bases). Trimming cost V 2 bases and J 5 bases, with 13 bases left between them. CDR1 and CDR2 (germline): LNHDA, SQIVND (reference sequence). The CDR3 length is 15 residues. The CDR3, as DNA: TGTGCCAGTAGTATACCCGGGGCCGGGGATCAGCCCCAGCATTTT. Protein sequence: CASSIPGAGDQPQHF. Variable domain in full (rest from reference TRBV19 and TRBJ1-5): DGGITQSPKYLFRKEGQNVTLSCEQNLNHDAMYWYRQDPGQGLRLIYYSQIVNDFQKGDIAEGYSVSREKKESFPLTVTSAQKNPTAFYLCASSIPGAGDQPQHFGDGTRLSIL.

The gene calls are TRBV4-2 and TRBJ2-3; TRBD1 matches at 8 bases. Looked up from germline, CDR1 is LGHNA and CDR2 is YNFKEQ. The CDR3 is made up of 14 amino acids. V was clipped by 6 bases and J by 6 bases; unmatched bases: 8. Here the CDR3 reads CASSKDRVGDTQYF. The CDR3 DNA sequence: TGTGCCAGCAGTAAGGACAGGGTGGGGGATACGCAGTATTTT.

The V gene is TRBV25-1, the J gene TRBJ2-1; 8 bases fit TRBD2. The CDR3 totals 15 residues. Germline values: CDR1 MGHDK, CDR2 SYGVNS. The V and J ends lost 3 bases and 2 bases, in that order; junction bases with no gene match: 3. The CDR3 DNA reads TGTGCCAGCAGTGACCACGGGGGGGCCTACAATGAGCAGTTCTTC. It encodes CASSDHGGAYNEQFF.

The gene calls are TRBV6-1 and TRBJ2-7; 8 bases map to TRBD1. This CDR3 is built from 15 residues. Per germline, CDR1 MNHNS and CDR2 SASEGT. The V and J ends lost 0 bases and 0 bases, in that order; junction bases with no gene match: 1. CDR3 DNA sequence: TGTGCCAGCAGTGAAGCAGGGACAGGCTCCTACGAGCAGTACGTC. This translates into CASSEAGTGSYEQYV.

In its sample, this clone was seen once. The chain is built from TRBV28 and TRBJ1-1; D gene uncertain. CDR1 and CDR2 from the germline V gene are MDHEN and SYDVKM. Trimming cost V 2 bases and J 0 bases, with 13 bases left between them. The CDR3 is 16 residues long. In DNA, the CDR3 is TGTGCCAGCAGTTTACGGGATTTGGTCGTGAACACTGAAGCTTTCTTT. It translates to CASSLRDLVVNTEAFF.

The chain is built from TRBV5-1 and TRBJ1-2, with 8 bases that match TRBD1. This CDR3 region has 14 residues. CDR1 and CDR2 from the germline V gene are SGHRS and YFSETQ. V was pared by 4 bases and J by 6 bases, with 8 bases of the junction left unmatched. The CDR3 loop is CASSPRTGMDGYTF. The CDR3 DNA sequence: TGCGCCAGCAGCCCCCGGACAGGGATGGATGGCTACACCTTC.

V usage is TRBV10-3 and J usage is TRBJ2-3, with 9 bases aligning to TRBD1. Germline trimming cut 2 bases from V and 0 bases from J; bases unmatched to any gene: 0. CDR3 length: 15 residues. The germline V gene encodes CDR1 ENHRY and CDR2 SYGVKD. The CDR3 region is CAISEGQGSTDTQYF. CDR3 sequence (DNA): TGTGCCATCAGTGAGGGACAGGGGAGCACAGATACGCAGTATTTT.

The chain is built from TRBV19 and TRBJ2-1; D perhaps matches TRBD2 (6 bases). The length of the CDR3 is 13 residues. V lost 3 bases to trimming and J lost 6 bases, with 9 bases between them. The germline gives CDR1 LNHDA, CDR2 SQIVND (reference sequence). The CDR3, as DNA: TGTGCCAGTAGTATCTTCGGGGGCAATGAGCAGTTCTTC. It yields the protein CASSIFGGNEQFF.

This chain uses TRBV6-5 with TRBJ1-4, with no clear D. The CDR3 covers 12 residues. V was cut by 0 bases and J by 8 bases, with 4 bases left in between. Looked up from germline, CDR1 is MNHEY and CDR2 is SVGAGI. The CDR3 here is CASSYSGEKLFF. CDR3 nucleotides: TGTGCCAGCAGTTACTCGGGGGAAAAACTGTTTTTT.

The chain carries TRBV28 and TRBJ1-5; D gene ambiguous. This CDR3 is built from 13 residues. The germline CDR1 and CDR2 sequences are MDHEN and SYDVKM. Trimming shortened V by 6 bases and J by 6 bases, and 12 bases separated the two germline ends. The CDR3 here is CASSIGVRQPQHF. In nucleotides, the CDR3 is TGTGCCAGCAGCATTGGGGTCCGTCAGCCCCAGCATTTT.

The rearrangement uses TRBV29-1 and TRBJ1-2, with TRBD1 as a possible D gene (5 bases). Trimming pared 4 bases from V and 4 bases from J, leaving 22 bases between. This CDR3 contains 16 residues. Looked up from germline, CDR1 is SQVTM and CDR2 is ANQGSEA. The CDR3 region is CSVGSQGRGLGYGYTF. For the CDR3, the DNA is TGCAGCGTTGGGAGTCAGGGTAGAGGTCTGGGCTATGGCTACACCTTC.

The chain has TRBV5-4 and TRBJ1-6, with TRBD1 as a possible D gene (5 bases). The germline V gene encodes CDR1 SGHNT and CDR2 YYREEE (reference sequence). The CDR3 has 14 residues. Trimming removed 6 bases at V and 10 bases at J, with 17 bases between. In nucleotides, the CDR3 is TGTGCCAGCACGGACAAATTCCTTAACTCACCCCTCCACTTT. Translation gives CASTDKFLNSPLHF.

In nucleotides, the CDR3 is TGTGCCAGCAGCTTAGTGGGGATCGACTATGGCTACACCTTC. Translating gives CASSLVGIDYGYTF. This sequence joins TRBV7-8 and TRBJ1-2; no firm D call. Deletions cut 1 base from V and 3 bases from J, with 9 bases between. The CDR3 is 14 residues long. Germline V lookup: CDR1 SGHVS, CDR2 FQNEAQ.

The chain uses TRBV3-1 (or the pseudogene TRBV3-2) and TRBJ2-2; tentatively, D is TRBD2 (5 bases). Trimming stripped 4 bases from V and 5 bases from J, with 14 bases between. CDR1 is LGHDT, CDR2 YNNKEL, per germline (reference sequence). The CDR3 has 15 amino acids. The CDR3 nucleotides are TGTGCCAGCAGCCTCTCGACTATATCTACCGGGGAGCTGTTTTTT. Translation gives CASSLSTISTGELFF.

CDR3 sequence (DNA): TGTGCCAGCAGTCTGGACAGGGTCGAGCAGCCCCAGCATTTT. Translated: CASSLDRVEQPQHF. V and J are TRBV6-6 and TRBJ1-5; 8 bases fit TRBD1. V was clipped by 5 bases and J by 7 bases; unmatched bases: 7. The CDR3 extends over 14 amino acids. Germline-derived CDR1 and CDR2 are MNHNY and SVGAGI (reference sequence).